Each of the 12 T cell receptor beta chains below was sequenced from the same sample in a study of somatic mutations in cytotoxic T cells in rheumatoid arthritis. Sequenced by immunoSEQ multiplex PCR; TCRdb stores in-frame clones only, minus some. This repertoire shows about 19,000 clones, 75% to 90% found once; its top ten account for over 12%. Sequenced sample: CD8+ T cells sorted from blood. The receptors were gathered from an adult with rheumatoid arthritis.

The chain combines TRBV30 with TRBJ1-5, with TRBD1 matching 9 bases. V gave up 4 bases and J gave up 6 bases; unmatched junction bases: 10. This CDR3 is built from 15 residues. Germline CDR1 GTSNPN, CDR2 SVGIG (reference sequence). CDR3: CAWNTGQGESQPQHF. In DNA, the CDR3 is TGTGCCTGGAACACGGGACAGGGCGAAAGTCAGCCCCAGCATTTT.

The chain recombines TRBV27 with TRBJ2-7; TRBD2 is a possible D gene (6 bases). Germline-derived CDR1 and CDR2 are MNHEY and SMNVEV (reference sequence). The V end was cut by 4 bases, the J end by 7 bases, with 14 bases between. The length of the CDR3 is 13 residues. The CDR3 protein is CASSSGTLGEQYF. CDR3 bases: TGTGCCAGCAGTTCCGGGACTCTCGGGGAGCAGTACTTC.

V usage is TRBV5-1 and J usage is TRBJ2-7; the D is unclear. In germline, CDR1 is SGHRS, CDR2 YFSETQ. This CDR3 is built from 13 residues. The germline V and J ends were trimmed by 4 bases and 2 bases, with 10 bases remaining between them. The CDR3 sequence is CASSPPATYEQYF. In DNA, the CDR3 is TGCGCCAGCAGCCCCCCGGCAACCTACGAGCAGTACTTC.

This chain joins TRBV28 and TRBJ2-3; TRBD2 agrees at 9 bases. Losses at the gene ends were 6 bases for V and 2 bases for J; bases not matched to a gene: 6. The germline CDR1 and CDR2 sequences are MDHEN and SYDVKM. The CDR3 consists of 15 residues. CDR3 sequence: CASSPTSGYTDTQYF. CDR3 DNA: TGTGCCAGCAGCCCGACTAGCGGCTACACAGATACGCAGTATTTT.

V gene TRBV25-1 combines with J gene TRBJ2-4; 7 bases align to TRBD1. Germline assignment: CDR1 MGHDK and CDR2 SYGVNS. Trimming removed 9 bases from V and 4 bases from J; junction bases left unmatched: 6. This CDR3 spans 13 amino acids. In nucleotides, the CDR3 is TGTGCCAGTTCGACAGGGCTAAAAAACATTCAGTACTTC. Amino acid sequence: CASSTGLKNIQYF.

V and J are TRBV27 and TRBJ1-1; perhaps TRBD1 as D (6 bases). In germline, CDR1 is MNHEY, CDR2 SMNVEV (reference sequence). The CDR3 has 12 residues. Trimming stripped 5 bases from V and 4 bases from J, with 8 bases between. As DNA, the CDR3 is TGTGCCAGCAGTGTGACAGGCACTGAAGCTTTCTTT. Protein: CASSVTGTEAFF.

CDR3 residues: CASSTVGGSNQPQHF. CDR3 sequence (DNA): TGTGCCAGCTCAACCGTGGGAGGGAGCAATCAGCCCCAGCATTTT. This rearrangement joins TRBV18 to TRBJ1-5, with no clear D. The germline V gene has CDR1 KGHSH and CDR2 LQKENI. V gave up 5 bases and J gave up 1 base, with 12 bases separating them. The CDR3 extends over 15 amino acids.

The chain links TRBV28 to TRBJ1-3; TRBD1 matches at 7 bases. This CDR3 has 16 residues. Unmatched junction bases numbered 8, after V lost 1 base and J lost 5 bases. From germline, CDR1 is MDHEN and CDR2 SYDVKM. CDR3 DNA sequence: TGTGCCAGCAGTTTATATGGCAGGGGGGGTAGAAACACCATATATTTT. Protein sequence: CASSLYGRGGRNTIYF.

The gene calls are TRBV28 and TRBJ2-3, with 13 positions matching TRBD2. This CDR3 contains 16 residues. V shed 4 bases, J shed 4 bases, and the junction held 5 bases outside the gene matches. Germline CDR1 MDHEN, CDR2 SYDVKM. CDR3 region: CASSSPTSGRSDTQYF. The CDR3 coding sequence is TGTGCCAGCAGTTCCCCGACTAGCGGGAGGTCAGATACGCAGTATTTT. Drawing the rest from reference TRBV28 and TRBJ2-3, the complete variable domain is DVKVTQSSRYLVKRTGEKVFLECVQDMDHENMFWYRQDPGLGLRLIYFSYDVKMKEKGDIPEGYSVSREKKERFSLILESASTNQTSMYLCASSSPTSGRSDTQYFGPGTRLTVL.

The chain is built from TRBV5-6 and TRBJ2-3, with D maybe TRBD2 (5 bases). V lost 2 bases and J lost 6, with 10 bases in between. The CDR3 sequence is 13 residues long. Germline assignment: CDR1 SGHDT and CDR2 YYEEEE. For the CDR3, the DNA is TGTGCCAGCAGCTTCGGGGTCGAGGATACGCAGTATTTT. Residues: CASSFGVEDTQYF. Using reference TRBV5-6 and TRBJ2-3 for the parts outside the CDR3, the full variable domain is DAGVTQSPTHLIKTRGQQVTLRCSPKSGHDTVSWYQQALGQGPQFIFQYYEEEERQRGNFPDRFSGHQFPNYSSELNVNALLLGDSALYLCASSFGVEDTQYFGPGTRLTVL.

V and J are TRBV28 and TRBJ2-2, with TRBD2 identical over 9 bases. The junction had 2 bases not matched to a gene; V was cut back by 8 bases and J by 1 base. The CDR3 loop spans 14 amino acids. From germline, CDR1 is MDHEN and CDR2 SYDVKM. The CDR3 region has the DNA TGTGCCAGCTTAGCGGGGGAGAACACCGGGGAGCTGTTTTTT. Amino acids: CASLAGENTGELFF.

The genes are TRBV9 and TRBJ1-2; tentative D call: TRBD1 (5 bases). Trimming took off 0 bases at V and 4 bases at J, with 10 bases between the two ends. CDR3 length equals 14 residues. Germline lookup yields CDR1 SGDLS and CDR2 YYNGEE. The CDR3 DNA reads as TGTGCCAGCAGCGTAGAGTGGCAGGGCTATGGCTACACCTTC. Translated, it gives CASSVEWQGYGYTF.